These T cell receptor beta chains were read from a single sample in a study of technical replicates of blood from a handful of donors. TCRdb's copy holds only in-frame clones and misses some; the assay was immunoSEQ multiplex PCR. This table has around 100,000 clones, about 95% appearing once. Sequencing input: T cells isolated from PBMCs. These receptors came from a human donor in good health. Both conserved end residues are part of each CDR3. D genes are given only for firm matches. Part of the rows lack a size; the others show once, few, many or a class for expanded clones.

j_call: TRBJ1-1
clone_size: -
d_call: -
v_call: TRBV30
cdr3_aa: CAWDWAGDTEAFF
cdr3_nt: TGTGCCTGGGACTGGGCGGGGGACACTGAAGCTTTCTTT

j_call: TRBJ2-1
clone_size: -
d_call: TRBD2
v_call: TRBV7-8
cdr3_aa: CASTPEILAGNEQFF
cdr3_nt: TGTGCCAGCACCCCAGAGATTCTAGCGGGAAATGAGCAGTTCTTC

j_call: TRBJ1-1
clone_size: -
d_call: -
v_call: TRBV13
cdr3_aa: CASSSFRAEAFF
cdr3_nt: TGTGCCAGCAGCTCATTCCGGGCTGAAGCTTTCTTT

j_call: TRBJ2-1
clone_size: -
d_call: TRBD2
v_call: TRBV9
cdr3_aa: CASSDQLAGEGNEQFF
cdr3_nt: TGTGCCAGCAGCGACCAGCTAGCGGGAGAGGGCAATGAGCAGTTCTTC

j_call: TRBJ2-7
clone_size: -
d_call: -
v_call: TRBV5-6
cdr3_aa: CASSRDIDYEQYF
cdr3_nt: TGTGCCAGCAGCAGGGACATCGATTACGAGCAGTACTTC

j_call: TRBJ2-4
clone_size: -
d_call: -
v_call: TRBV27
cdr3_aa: CASIGLGALNIQYF
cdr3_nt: TGTGCCAGCATTGGGTTAGGGGCCCTAAACATTCAGTACTTC

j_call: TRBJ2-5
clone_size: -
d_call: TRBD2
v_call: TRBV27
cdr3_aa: CASSFRGGEYKETQYF
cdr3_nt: TGTGCCAGCAGTTTTCGGGGAGGGGAGTACAAGGAGACCCAGTACTTC

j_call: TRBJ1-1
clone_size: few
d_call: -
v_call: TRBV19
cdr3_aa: CASSIQGSTEAFF
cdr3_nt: TGTGCCAGTAGTATACAGGGAAGCACTGAAGCTTTCTTT

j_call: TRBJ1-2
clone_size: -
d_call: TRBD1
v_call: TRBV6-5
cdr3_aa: CASSQRTGASYGYTF
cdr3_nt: TGTGCCAGCAGTCAGAGGACAGGGGCCTCCTATGGCTACACCTTC

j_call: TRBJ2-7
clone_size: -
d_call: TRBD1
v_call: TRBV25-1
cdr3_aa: CASSDGTGDYEQYF
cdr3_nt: TGTGCCAGCAGTGATGGGACAGGGGATTACGAGCAGTACTTC

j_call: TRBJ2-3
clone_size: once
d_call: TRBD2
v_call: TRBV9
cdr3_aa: CASSVGSSGTTDTQYF
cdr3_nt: TGTGCCAGCAGCGTCGGATCTAGCGGGACCACAGATACGCAGTATTTT

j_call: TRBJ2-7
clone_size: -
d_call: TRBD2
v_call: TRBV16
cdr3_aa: CASSPPTSGRTDEQYF
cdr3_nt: TGTGCCAGCAGCCCACCTACTAGCGGGAGGACAGACGAGCAGTACTTC

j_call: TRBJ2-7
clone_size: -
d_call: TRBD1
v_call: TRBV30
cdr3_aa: CAWSEGTGAYEQYF
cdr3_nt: TGTGCCTGGAGTGAGGGGACAGGTGCCTACGAGCAGTACTTC

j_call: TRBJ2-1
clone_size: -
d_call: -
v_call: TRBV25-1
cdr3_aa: CASKENEQFF
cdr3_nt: TGTGCCAGCAAAGAGAACGAGCAGTTCTTC

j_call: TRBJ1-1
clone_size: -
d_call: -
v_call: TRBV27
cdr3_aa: CASSLGFQAFF
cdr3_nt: TGTGCCAGCAGCCTAGGATTCCAAGCTTTCTTT

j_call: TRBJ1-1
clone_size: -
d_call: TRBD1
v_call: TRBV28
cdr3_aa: CASRITGGHPEAFF
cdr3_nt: TGTGCCAGCAGAATCACAGGGGGCCACCCAGAAGCTTTCTTT

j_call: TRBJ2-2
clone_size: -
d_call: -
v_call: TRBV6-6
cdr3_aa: CASISRELTNTGELFF
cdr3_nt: TGTGCCAGCATTTCCCGGGAGCTTACGAACACCGGGGAGCTGTTTTTT

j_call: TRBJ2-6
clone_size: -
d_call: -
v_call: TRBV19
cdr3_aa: CASSPWGEVAGANVLTF
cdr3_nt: TGTGCCAGTAGCCCCTGGGGGGAGGTCGCTGGGGCCAACGTCCTGACTTTC

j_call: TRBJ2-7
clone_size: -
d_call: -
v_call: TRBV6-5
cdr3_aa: CASSSPSAGNYEQYF
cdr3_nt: TGTGCCAGCAGTTCCCCCTCGGCAGGCAACTACGAGCAGTACTTC

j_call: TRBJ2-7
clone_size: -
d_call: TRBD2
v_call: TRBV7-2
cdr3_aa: CASSWSGTSGRLSSYEQYF
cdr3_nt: TGTGCCAGCAGCTGGTCCGGGACTAGCGGGAGGTTAAGCTCCTACGAGCAGTACTTC

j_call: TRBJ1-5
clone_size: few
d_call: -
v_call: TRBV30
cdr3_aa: CAWSAVLYQPQHF
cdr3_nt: TGTGCCTGGAGTGCGGTACTTTATCAGCCCCAGCATTTT

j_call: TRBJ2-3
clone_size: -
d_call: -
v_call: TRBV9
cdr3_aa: CASSSMTGPGADTQYF
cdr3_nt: TGTGCCAGCAGCTCGATGACTGGCCCGGGGGCAGATACGCAGTATTTT

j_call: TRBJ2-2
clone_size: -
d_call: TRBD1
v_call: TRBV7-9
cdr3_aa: CASFGDREIPGELFF
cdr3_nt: TGTGCCAGCTTTGGGGACAGGGAAATACCCGGGGAGCTGTTTTTT

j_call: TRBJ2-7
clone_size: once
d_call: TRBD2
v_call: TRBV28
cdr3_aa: CASSFSAGVEEQYF
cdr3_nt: TGTGCCAGCAGTTTCTCCGCGGGAGTGGAGGAGCAGTACTTC

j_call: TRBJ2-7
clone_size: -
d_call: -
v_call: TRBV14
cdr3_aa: CASSSLRALSEQYF
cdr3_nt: TGTGCCAGCAGCTCACTGCGGGCCTTATCCGAGCAGTACTTC

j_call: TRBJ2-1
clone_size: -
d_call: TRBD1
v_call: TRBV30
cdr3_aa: CAWSDGTVPYNEQFF
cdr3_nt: TGTGCCTGGAGTGATGGGACAGTACCCTACAATGAGCAGTTCTTC

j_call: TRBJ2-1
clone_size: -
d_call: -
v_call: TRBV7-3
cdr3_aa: CASSLSGTLSYNEQFF
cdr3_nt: TGTGCCAGCAGCTTAAGCGGGACCCTGTCCTACAATGAGCAGTTCTTC